This is a list of T cell receptor beta chains from one sample in a study of cytomegalovirus exposure and HLA in healthy donors. Using immunoSEQ multiplex PCR, the repertoire was profiled, and TCRdb retains in-frame clones only, with some absent. The sample carries some 220,000 clones, about 93% recorded once. The material sequenced was PBMCs. The receptors were sampled from a young woman in good health and CMV-seronegative. CDR3s include the opening cysteine and the closing phenylalanine or tryptophan. D genes are given only for firm matches. Only some rows state a clone size, as once, few, many or a class for expanded clones.

DNA: TGCAGCGTTGCGCTCGGGGGGAACACTGAAGCTTTCTTT
CDR3: CSVALGGNTEAFF
J: TRBJ1-1
V: TRBV29-1
size: .
D: .

DNA: TGTGCCAGCAGTTTCGGCGGGAGGGCTTCCTCCTACAATGAGCAGTTCTTC
CDR3: CASSFGGRASSYNEQFF
J: TRBJ2-1
V: TRBV27
size: once
D: TRBD2

DNA: TGTGCCAGCAGGGAGGCAGGGGGCTATGGCTACACCTTC
CDR3: CASREAGGYGYTF
J: TRBJ1-2
V: TRBV6-4
size: .
D: TRBD1

DNA: TGTGCCAGCAGTCAGGGGTTCGAAACAGATACGCAGTATTTT
CDR3: CASSQGFETDTQYF
J: TRBJ2-3
V: TRBV6-1
size: .
D: .

DNA: TGTGCCAGTACCATGGGGGGTAAATTCACTAATGAAAAACTGTTTTTT
CDR3: CASTMGGKFTNEKLFF
J: TRBJ1-4
V: TRBV19
size: .
D: .

DNA: TGCGCCAGCAGCTTGGGGGGAACCGGACTAGCGGGACAAGAGACCCAGTACTTC
CDR3: CASSLGGTGLAGQETQYF
J: TRBJ2-5
V: TRBV5-1
size: .
D: TRBD2

DNA: TGCAGCGTTCGACAGCACCAAGAGACCCAGTACTTC
CDR3: CSVRQHQETQYF
J: TRBJ2-5
V: TRBV29-1
size: .
D: .

DNA: TGTGCCAGTAGTCAGGAGCCCCAGCATTTT
CDR3: CASSQEPQHF
J: TRBJ1-5
V: TRBV19
size: .
D: .

DNA: TGTGCCAGCAGCTTGGCCCGACAGGGGTCGGGAGGCAAAAACATTCAGTACTTC
CDR3: CASSLARQGSGGKNIQYF
J: TRBJ2-4
V: TRBV5-4
size: .
D: .

DNA: TGTGCCAGCAGGCTAGCGGGTGGCTCCTACAATGAGCAGTTCTTC
CDR3: CASRLAGGSYNEQFF
J: TRBJ2-1
V: TRBV5-6
size: .
D: TRBD2

DNA: TGCGCCAGCAGCCAGGCTCCGGGACTAAGCACAGATACGCAGTATTTT
CDR3: CASSQAPGLSTDTQYF
J: TRBJ2-3
V: TRBV5-1
size: .
D: TRBD2

DNA: TGTGCCAGCAGTGACAAAATACTAGCGGGAGGGGTGTCCGGGGAGCTGTTTTTT
CDR3: CASSDKILAGGVSGELFF
J: TRBJ2-2
V: TRBV25-1
size: .
D: TRBD2

DNA: TGCGCCAGCAGCCAGATGGACAGCTCTTACGAGCAGTACTTC
CDR3: CASSQMDSSYEQYF
J: TRBJ2-7
V: TRBV4-1
size: .
D: .

DNA: TGCGCCAGCAGCGTGCAGGGGACTAGCGGTACTAGCACAGATACGCAGTATTTT
CDR3: CASSVQGTSGTSTDTQYF
J: TRBJ2-3
V: TRBV5-1
size: .
D: TRBD2

DNA: TGTGCCAGCAGCGTAGGGCCGGGACAGGGGTTCGAGCAGTACTTC
CDR3: CASSVGPGQGFEQYF
J: TRBJ2-7
V: TRBV9
size: .
D: TRBD1

DNA: TGCGCCAGCAGCTTGGGGGTTCCAGGGGCGTCCTACGAGCAGTACTTC
CDR3: CASSLGVPGASYEQYF
J: TRBJ2-7
V: TRBV5-1
size: .
D: .

DNA: TGCACCAGCAGCCAACCTACTAGCGGAGACAAAAACATTCAGTACTTC
CDR3: CTSSQPTSGDKNIQYF
J: TRBJ2-4
V: TRBV1
size: .
D: .

DNA: TGTGCCAGCAGCCCTTTCGGGGTCGCGAGAAACACCATATATTTT
CDR3: CASSPFGVARNTIYF
J: TRBJ1-3
V: TRBV5-4
size: .
D: .

DNA: TGTGCCTGGAGGACTAGCGCTTCTTACGAGCAGTACTTC
CDR3: CAWRTSASYEQYF
J: TRBJ2-7
V: TRBV30
size: once
D: TRBD2

DNA: TGCGCCAGCAGCTTAGGGACTAGCGGGTACGAGCAGTACTTC
CDR3: CASSLGTSGYEQYF
J: TRBJ2-7
V: TRBV5-1
size: .
D: TRBD2

DNA: TGTGCCACCAGCAGAGTTGCGACAGGGGGGGCAGATACGCAGTATTTT
CDR3: CATSRVATGGADTQYF
J: TRBJ2-3
V: TRBV15
size: .
D: TRBD1

DNA: TGTGCCAGCAGCTTGGTTGAGGGGGCCGGTTTCCGCTACACCTTC
CDR3: CASSLVEGAGFRYTF
J: TRBJ1-2
V: TRBV5-6
size: .
D: TRBD1

DNA: TGTGCCAGCAGTGAAGGTCGGGACACAGATACGCAGTATTTT
CDR3: CASSEGRDTDTQYF
J: TRBJ2-3
V: TRBV6-1
size: .
D: .

DNA: TGTGCCAGCAGCCCTCGGGGGTTAAGGGTTTACGGCTACACCTTC
CDR3: CASSPRGLRVYGYTF
J: TRBJ1-2
V: TRBV6-5
size: .
D: .

DNA: TGTGCCTGGAGTCCTAGCGGGAGGATAACCGGGGAGCTGTTTTTT
CDR3: CAWSPSGRITGELFF
J: TRBJ2-2
V: TRBV30
size: .
D: TRBD2

DNA: TGTGCCAGCAGTTTGGGGTTACAGGGAGAAAAACTGTTTTTT
CDR3: CASSLGLQGEKLFF
J: TRBJ1-4
V: TRBV28
size: .
D: .

DNA: TGCGCCAGCAGCTACAGGGCCCGCACAGATACGCAGTATTTT
CDR3: CASSYRARTDTQYF
J: TRBJ2-3
V: TRBV5-1
size: .
D: .